This T cell receptor (beta chain) was found in a study of CD8 T cells in ankylosing spondylitis. Libraries for TCR beta were made by quantitative 5'-RACE with molecular barcodes. In TCRdb, the 5' RACE reads were re-called with MiXCR into one record per CDR3 protein. This table holds around 450,000 distinct CDR3 sequences, 25% to 30% found once. Study observations and caveats: Among TCR beta sequences, a motif of 7 to 9 highly homologous variants appeared characteristic of ankylosing spondylitis blood.

Trimming pared 4 bases from V and 13 bases from J, leaving 13 bases between. This CDR3 is built from 12 residues. In its sample, this clonotype was seen a few times. What it recognizes is unknown. The V call is TRBV12-3 or TRBV12-4, the J call TRBJ1-4; D possibly corresponds to TRBD1 (5 bases). The sequence derives from a male donor with ankylosing spondylitis. The sequencing input was blood, either unsorted or a sorted T cell fraction (not recorded which). CDR3 loop: CASSWDRVRLFF. DNA for the CDR3: TGTGCCAGCAGTTGGGACCGAGTCAGACTGTTTTTT.